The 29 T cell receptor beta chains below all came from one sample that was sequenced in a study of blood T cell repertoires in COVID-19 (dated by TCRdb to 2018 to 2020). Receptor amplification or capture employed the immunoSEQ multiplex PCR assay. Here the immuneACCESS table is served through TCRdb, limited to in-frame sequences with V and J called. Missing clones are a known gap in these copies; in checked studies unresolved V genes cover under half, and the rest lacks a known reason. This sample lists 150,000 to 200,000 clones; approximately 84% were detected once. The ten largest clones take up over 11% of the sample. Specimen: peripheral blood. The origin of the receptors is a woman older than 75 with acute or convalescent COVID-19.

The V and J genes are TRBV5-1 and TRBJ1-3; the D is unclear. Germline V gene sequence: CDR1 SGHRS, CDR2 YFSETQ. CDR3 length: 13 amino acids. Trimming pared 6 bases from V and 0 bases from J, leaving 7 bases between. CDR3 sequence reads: CASTSDSGNTIYF. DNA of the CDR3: TGCGCCAGCACCTCAGACTCTGGAAACACCATATATTTT.

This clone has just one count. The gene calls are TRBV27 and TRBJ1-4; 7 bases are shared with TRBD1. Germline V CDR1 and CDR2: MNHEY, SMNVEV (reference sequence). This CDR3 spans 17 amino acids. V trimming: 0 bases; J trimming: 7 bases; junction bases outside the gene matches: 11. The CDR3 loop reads CASSLSGRTGPLEKLFF. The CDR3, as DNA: TGTGCCAGCAGTTTATCGGGAAGGACAGGACCACTTGAAAAACTGTTTTTT.

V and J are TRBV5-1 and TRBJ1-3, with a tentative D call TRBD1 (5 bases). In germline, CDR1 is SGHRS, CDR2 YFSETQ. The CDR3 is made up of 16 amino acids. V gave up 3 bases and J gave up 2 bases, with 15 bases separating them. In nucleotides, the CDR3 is TGCGCCAGCAGCTGGGGGGGAAGTGGCCCTGGAAACACCATATATTTT. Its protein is CASSWGGSGPGNTIYF.

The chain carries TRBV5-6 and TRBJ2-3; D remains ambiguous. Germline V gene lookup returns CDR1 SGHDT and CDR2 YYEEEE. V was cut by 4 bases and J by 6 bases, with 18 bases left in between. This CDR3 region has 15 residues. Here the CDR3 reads CASSPTYTRSDTQYF. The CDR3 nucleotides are TGTGCCAGCAGCCCCACGTATACTCGGTCTGATACGCAGTATTTT. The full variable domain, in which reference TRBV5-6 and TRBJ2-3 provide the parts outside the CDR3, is DAGVTQSPTHLIKTRGQQVTLRCSPKSGHDTVSWYQQALGQGPQFIFQYYEEEERQRGNFPDRFSGHQFPNYSSELNVNALLLGDSALYLCASSPTYTRSDTQYFGPGTRLTVL.

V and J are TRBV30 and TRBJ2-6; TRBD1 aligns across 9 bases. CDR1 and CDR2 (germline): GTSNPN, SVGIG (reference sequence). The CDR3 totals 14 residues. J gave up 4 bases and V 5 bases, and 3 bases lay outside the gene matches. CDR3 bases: TGTGCCTGGGACAGGGGGTCCGGGGCCAACGTCCTGACTTTC. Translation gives CAWDRGSGANVLTF.

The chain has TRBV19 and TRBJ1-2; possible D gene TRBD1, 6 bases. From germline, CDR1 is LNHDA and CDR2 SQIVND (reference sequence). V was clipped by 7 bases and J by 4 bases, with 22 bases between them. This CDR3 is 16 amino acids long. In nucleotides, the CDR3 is TGTGCCAGTACCCCATCGAGACAGGTCTCAATCTATGGCTACACCTTC. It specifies CASTPSRQVSIYGYTF.

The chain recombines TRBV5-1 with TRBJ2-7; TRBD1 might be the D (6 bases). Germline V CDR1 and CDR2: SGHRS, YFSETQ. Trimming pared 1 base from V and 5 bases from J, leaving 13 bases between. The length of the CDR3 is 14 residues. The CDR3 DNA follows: TGCGCCAGCAGCTTGACAGGGCGAGGGGACGAGCAGTACTTC. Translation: CASSLTGRGDEQYF.

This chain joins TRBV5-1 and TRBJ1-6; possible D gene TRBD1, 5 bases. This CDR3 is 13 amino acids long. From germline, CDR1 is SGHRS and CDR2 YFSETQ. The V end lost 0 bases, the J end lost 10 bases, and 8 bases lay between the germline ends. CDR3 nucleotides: TGCGCCAGCAGCTTGGCCGGACAATCACCCCTCCACTTT. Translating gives CASSLAGQSPLHF.

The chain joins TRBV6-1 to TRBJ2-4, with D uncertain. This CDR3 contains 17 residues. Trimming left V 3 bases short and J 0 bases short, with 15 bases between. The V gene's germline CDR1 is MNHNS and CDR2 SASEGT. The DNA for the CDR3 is TGTGCCAGCAGTGACTTTACCGGTTTTCTAGCCAAAAACATTCAGTACTTC. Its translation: CASSDFTGFLAKNIQYF.

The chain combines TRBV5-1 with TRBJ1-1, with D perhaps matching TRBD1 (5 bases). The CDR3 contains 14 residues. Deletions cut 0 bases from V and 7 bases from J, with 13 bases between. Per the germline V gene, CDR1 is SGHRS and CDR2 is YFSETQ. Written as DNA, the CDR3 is TGCGCCAGCAGCTTGGAGGGAGGGGCAGATGAAGCTTTCTTT. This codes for CASSLEGGADEAFF.

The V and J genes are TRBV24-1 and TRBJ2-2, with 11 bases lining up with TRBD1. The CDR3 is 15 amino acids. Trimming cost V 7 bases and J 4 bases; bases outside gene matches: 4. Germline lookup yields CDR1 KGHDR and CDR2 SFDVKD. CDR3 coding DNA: TGTGCCACCAGAGGACAGGGGGCGGCCACCGGGGAGCTGTTTTTT. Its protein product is CATRGQGAATGELFF.

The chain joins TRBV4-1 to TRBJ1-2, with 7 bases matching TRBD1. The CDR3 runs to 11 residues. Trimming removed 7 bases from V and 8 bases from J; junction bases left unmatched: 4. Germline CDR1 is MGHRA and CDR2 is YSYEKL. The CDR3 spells CASKGGLGYTF. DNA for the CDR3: TGCGCCAGCAAAGGGGGCCTAGGCTACACCTTC.

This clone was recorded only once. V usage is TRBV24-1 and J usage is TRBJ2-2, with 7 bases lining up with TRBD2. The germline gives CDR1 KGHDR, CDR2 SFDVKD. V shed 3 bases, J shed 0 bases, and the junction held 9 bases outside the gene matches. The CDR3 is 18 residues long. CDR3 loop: CATSDNTNSGANTGELFF. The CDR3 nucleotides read TGTGCCACCAGTGATAATACCAACAGCGGGGCGAACACCGGGGAGCTGTTTTTT.

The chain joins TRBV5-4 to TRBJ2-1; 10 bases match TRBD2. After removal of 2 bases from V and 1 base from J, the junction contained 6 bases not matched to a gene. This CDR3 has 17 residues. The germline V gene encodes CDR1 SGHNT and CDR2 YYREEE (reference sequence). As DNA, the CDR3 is TGTGCCAGCAGCTTAGGAGCGGGAGGGCGTTCCTACAATGAGCAGTTCTTC. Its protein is CASSLGAGGRSYNEQFF. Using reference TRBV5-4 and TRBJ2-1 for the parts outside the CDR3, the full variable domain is ETGVTQSPTHLIKTRGQQVTLRCSSQSGHNTVSWYQQALGQGPQFIFQYYREEENGRGNFPPRFSGLQFPNYSSELNVNALELDDSALYLCASSLGAGGRSYNEQFFGPGTRLTVL.

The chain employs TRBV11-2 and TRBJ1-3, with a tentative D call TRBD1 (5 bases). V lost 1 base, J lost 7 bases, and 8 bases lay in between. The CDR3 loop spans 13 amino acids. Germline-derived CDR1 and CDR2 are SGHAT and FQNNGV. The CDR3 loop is CASSLAGVNTIYF. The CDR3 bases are TGTGCCAGCAGCTTAGCGGGGGTGAACACCATATATTTT.

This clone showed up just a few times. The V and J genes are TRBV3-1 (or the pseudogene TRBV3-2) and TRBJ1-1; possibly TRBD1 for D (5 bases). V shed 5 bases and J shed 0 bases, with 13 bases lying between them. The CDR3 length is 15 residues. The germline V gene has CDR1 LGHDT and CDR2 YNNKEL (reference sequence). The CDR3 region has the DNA TGTGCCAGCAGCACCGTCGGGGGAGTGAACACTGAAGCTTTCTTT. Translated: CASSTVGGVNTEAFF.

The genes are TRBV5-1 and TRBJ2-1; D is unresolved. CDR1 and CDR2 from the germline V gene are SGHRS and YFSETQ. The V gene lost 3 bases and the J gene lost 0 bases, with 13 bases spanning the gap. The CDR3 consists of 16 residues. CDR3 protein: CASSWYSISSYNEQFF. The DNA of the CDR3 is TGCGCCAGCAGCTGGTATAGCATTAGCTCCTACAATGAGCAGTTCTTC.

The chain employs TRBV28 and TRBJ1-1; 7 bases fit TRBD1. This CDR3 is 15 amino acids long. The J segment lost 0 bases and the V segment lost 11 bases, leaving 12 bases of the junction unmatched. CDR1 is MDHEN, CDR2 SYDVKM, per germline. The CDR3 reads CAAITGAGMNTEAFF. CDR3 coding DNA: TGTGCCGCAATTACAGGGGCTGGAATGAACACTGAAGCTTTCTTT.

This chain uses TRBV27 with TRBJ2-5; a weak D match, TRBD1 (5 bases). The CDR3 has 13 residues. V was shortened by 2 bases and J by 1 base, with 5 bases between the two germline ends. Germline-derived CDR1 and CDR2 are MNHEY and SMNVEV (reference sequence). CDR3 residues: CASSLGAQETQYF. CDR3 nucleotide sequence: TGTGCCAGCAGTTTAGGGGCCCAAGAGACCCAGTACTTC.

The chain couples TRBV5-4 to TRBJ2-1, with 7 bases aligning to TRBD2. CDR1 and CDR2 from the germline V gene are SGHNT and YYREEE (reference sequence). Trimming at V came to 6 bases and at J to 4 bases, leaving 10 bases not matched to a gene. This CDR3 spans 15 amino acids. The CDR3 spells CASTNGASGYNEQFF. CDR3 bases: TGTGCCAGCACCAATGGGGCTAGCGGATACAATGAGCAGTTCTTC.

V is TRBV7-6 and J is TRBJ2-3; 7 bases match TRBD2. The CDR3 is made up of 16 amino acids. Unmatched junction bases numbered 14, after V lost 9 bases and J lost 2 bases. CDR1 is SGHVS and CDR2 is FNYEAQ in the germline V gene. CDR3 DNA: TGTGCCAGAAACCCCTCCTCTAGCGGTCTCACAGATACGCAGTATTTT. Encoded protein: CARNPSSSGLTDTQYF. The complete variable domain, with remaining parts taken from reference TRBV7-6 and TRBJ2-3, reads GAGVSQSPRYKVTKRGQDVALRCDPISGHVSLYWYRQALGQGPEFLTYFNYEAQQDKSGLPNDRFSAERPEGSISTLTIQRTEQRDSAMYRCARNPSSSGLTDTQYFGPGTRLTVL.

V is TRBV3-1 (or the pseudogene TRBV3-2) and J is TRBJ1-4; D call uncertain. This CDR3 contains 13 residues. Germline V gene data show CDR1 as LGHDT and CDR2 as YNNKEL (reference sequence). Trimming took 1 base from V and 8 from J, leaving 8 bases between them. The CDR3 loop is CASSQAWLEKLFF. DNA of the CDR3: TGTGCCAGCAGCCAAGCCTGGCTCGAAAAACTGTTTTTT.

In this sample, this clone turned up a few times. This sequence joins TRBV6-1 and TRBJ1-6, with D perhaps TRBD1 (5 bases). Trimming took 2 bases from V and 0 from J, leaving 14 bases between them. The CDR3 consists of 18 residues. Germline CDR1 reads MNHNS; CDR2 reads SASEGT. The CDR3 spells CASSERWGRSSYNSPLHF. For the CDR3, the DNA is TGTGCCAGCAGTGAAAGGTGGGGCCGTAGCTCCTATAATTCACCCCTCCACTTT.

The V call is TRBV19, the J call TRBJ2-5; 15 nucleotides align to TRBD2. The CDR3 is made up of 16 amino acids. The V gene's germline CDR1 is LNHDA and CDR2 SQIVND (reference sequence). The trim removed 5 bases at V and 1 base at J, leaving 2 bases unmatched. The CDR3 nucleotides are TGTGCCAGTAGTCCGGGACTAGCGGGGGGCCAAGAGACCCAGTACTTC. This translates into CASSPGLAGGQETQYF.

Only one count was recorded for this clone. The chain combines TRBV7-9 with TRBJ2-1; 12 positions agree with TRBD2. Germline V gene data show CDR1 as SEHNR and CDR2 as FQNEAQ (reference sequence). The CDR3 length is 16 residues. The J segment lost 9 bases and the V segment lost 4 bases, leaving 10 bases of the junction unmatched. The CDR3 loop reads CASSWNLAGGPSEQFF. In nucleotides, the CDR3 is TGTGCCAGCAGCTGGAATCTAGCGGGAGGGCCTTCTGAGCAGTTCTTC.

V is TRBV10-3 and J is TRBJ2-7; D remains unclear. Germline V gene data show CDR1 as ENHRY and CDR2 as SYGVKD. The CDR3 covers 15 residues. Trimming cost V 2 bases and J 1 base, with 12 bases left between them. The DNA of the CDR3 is TGTGCCATCAGTGAGCCCGGTGGGCAGTCCTACGAGCAGTACTTC. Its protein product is CAISEPGGQSYEQYF.

The CDR3, as DNA: TGCGCCAGCAGCCTGGGGGAGGTAGATCAGCCCCAGCATTTT. This encodes CASSLGEVDQPQHF. This rearrangement joins TRBV5-1 to TRBJ1-5, with a weak D call TRBD1 (5 bases). The length of the CDR3 is 14 residues. Germline assignment: CDR1 SGHRS and CDR2 YFSETQ. Trimming left V 4 bases short and J 5 bases short, with 13 bases between.

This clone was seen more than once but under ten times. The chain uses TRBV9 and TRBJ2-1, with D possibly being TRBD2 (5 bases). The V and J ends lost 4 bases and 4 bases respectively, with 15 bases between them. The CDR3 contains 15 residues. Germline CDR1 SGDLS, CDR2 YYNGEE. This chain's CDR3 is CASSPRDSVYNEQFF. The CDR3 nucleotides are TGTGCCAGCAGCCCCCGCGATAGCGTTTACAATGAGCAGTTCTTC.

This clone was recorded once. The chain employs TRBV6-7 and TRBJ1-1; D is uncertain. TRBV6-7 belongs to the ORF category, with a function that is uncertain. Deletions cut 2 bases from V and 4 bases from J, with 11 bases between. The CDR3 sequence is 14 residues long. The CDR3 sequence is CASSYPSQCTEAFF. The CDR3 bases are TGTGCCAGCAGTTACCCATCACAATGCACTGAAGCTTTCTTT.